Following are 2 T cell receptor beta chains from one sample sequenced in a study of blood T cell repertoires in COVID-19. Sequencing was performed with immunoSEQ multiplex PCR; in TCRdb, only in-frame clones are kept and a portion is missing. The table lists about 88,000 clones, around 78% of them singletons. Sequenced: peripheral blood. These receptors were obtained from a human donor in a cohort sampled during active COVID-19.

The chain is built from TRBV29-1 and TRBJ1-5; D perhaps matches TRBD1 (6 bases). This CDR3 contains 15 residues. The ends were cut back, 5 bases at V and 4 bases at J, with 18 bases in the middle. CDR1 is SQVTM, CDR2 ANQGSEA, per germline. In DNA form, the CDR3 reads TGCAGCGTTAGTACGGACAGCTCGTCTAATCAGCCCCAGCATTTT. Translation: CSVSTDSSSNQPQHF.

The V call is TRBV3-1 (or the pseudogene TRBV3-2), the J call TRBJ2-3; TRBD2 might be the D (6 bases). Trimming left V 1 base short and J 2 bases short, with 10 bases between. The CDR3 runs to 15 residues. Germline V lookup: CDR1 LGHDT, CDR2 YNNKEL (reference sequence). This CDR3 is CASSQVSGFTDTQYF. The CDR3 DNA sequence: TGTGCCAGCAGCCAAGTGAGCGGGTTCACAGATACGCAGTATTTT.